This T cell receptor beta chain was identified in a study of shared clonotypes between healthy human individuals. Broader study findings: Naive subsets usually exceeded memory subsets in estimated richness. Sampling used blood alone; tissue repertoires probably differ. The expectation was that sequencing depth would affect clonotype sharing among donors. Naive CD4 clonotypes overlapped across several donors at approximately 5%.

CD45RO-negative CD8 cells positively selected for CCR7 made up the naive population, which excluded terminally differentiated effector memory CD45RA+ cells. Produced via immunoSEQ multiplex PCR; TCRdb's table is partial and in-frame only. This sample has just over 2,000,000 clones, with about 95% found just once. Looked up from germline, CDR1 is SEHNR and CDR2 is FQNEAQ (reference sequence). Between the trimmed V and J ends, which lost 8 bases and 3 bases, there was a span of 11 bases. The CDR3 is 12 amino acids. About this clone itself: Its antigen is not known.

Material: naive CD8+ T cells sorted from blood. V and J are TRBV7-9 and TRBJ2-7; weak D call: TRBD2 (6 bases). The TCR sequence derives from a man aged 18 to 30 in good health. CDR3 bases: TGTGCCAGCGCGGGGAGCAACTACGAGCAGTACTTC. It codes for CASAGSNYEQYF.